This record concerns one T cell receptor (beta chain) sequence. This sample is part of a study of identical twins. TCRdb re-called the 5' RACE reads through MiXCR, storing one row per CDR3 protein. The table has fewer than 650,000 distinct CDR3 sequences, 9.5% to 10% seen once. The CDR3 consists of 17 residues. Trimming at V came to 2 bases and at J to 5 bases, leaving 12 bases not matched to a gene. The germline V gene encodes CDR1 SGHDT and CDR2 YYEEEE. This same sample was also part of a study on yellow fever vaccine responses in identical twins. As reported in that work: Convergence reportedly seemed to mark part of the twins' vaccine T cell response, with personalization marking the rest.

The chain is built from TRBV5-6 and TRBJ2-5; 10 bases align to TRBD2. This clonotype was obtained from a woman in her late teens or twenties in good health. Sequenced: PBMCs. The CDR3 protein is CASSFIGIAGGGETQYF. CDR3 DNA sequence: TGTGCCAGCAGCTTCATAGGCATAGCGGGAGGAGGGGAGACCCAGTACTTC.